Listed here is a single T cell receptor (beta chain). Produced via immunoSEQ multiplex PCR; TCRdb's table is partial and in-frame only. Of roughly 1.5 million clones detected, 95% to 99% appear once; the ten largest clones hold about 0.45%. These data belong to a study of shared clonotypes between healthy human individuals. The CDR3 is 13 amino acids. From germline, CDR1 is LNHDA and CDR2 SQIVND (reference sequence). Deletions cut 3 bases from V and 6 bases from J, with 11 bases between. The receptor was isolated from a man aged 25 to 45 in good health. This chain connects TRBV19 to TRBJ2-5; D is ambiguous. Source material: naive CD4+ T cells sorted from blood. As for subset: CD45RA+ positively selected. The CDR3 reads CASSIDIRKTQYF. The CDR3 nucleotides are TGTGCCAGTAGTATCGACATCCGCAAGACCCAGTACTTC.